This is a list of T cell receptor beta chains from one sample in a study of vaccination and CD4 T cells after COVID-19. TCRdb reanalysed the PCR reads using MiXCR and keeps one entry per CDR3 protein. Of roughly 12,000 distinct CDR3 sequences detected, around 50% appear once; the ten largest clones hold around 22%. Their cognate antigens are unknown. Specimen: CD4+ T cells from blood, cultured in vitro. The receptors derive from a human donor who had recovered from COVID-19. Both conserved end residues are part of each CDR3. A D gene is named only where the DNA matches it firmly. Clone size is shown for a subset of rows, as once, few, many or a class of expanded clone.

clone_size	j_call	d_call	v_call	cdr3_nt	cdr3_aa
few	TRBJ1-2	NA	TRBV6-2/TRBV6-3	TGTGCCAGCCTTTCCGTGGGCCAGGGTGGTGGCTACACCTTC	CASLSVGQGGGYTF
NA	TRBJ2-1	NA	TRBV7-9	TGTGCCAGCAGCTTAGATCAGCGGTACAATGAGCAGTTCTTC	CASSLDQRYNEQFF
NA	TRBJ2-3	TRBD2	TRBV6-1	TGTGCCAGCAGTGTAGCGGGGAACACAGATACGCAGTATTTT	CASSVAGNTDTQYF
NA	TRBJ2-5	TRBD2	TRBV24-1	TGTGCCACCGAAGGTGCAGCGGGAGCGGGGGAGACCCAGTACTTC	CATEGAAGAGETQYF
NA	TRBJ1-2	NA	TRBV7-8	TGTGCCAGCAGCTTCGAGACAGGCAACTATGGCTACACCTTC	CASSFETGNYGYTF
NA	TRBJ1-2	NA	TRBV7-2	TGTGCCAGCAGCCCCATGTCCTCCGGCCTAAGGTATGGCTACACCTTC	CASSPMSSGLRYGYTF
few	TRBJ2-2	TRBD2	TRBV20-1	TGCAGTGCTAGAGGCCTAGCGGGAGCGGTCACCGGGGAGCTGTTTTTT	CSARGLAGAVTGELFF
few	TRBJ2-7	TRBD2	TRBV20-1	TGCAGTGCTAAACCCGGGACTAGCGGGAGCTCCTACGAGCAGTACTTC	CSAKPGTSGSSYEQYF
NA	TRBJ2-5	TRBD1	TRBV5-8	TGCGCCAGCAGCCAACTTACTGACAGGGGTAAGACCCAGTACTTC	CASSQLTDRGKTQYF
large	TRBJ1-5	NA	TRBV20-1	TGCAGTGCCTACCCGGAGACAGGCCTCAATCAGCCCCAGCATTTT	CSAYPETGLNQPQHF
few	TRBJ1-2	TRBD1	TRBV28	TGTGCCAGCAGTTTCCCGGGACAGGGGTTTAGAGGCTACACCTTC	CASSFPGQGFRGYTF
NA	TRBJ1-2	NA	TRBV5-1	TGCGCCAGCAGCTTGGGTCAGGGAATGGAGGGCTACACCTTC	CASSLGQGMEGYTF
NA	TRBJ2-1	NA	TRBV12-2	TGTGCAAGTCGCTTTAAGACTGGAAGGACTAGCGGGGGGGAGAGCTCCTACAATGAGCAGTTCTTC	CASRFKTGRTSGGESSYNEQFF
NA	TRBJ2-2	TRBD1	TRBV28	TGTGCCAGCCTTCGACAGGGACCGAACACCGGGGAGCTGTTTTTT	CASLRQGPNTGELFF
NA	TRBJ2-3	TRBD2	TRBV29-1	TGCAGCGCCGGGGGGGGTCTAAAAGCCACAGATACGCAGTATTTT	CSAGGGLKATDTQYF
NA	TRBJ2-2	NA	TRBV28	TGTGCCAGTACCGCAGGGGCCAGGGACTCCGGGGAGCTGTTTTTT	CASTAGARDSGELFF
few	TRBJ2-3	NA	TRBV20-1	TGCAGTGCTAGTGTTGCCAGCTACCACACAGATACGCAGTATTTT	CSASVASYHTDTQYF
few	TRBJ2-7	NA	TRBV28	TGTGCCAGCAGTTCCCCCTACGAGCAGTACTTC	CASSSPYEQYF
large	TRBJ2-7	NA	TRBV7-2	TGTGCCAGCACTACGTATGGGCAGTCGTCCTACGAGCAGTACTTC	CASTTYGQSSYEQYF
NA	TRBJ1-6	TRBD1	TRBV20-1	TGCAGTGCTAGGGACGGACAGGGGGCCTTTGGTTCACCCCTCCACTTT	CSARDGQGAFGSPLHF
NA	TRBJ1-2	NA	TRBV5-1	TGCGCCAGCAGCTTCGGGGATGCCTATGGCTACACCTTC	CASSFGDAYGYTF
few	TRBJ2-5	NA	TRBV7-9	TGTGCCAGCAGCTTATGGAATTGGGGGCGGGAGACCCAGTACTTC	CASSLWNWGRETQYF
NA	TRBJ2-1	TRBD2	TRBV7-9	TGTGCCAGCAGCTTAGGTCTAGCGGCACCCAATGAGCAGTTCTTC	CASSLGLAAPNEQFF
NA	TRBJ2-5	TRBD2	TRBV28	TGTGCCAGCAGCAGAGGTAGACTAGCTTATGAGACCCAGTACTTC	CASSRGRLAYETQYF
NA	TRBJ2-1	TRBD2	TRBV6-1	TGTGCCAGCAGATCTAGCGGTTCCTACAATGAGCAGTTCTTC	CASRSSGSYNEQFF
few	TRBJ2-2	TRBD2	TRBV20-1	TGCAGTGCGGCCGGGACTAGTAAGACCGGGGAGCTGTTTTTT	CSAAGTSKTGELFF
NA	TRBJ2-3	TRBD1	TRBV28	TGTGCCAGCACACGCCGGGACAGGGGCACAGATACGCAGTATTTT	CASTRRDRGTDTQYF
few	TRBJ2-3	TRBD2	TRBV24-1	TGTGCCACCAGTGTTATAGCGGGCCCCACAGATACGCAGTATTTT	CATSVIAGPTDTQYF
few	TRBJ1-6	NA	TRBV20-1	TGCAGTGCTAGAGATCCCCCTTCAAGGTCACCCCTCCACTTT	CSARDPPSRSPLHF
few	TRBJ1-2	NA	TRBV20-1	TGCAGTGCTAGTGATCCGTCCTCCAACTATGGCTACACCTTC	CSASDPSSNYGYTF
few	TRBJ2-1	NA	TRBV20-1	TGCAGTGCTGCCTGGCCTAAAAACAATGAGCAGTTCTTC	CSAAWPKNNEQFF
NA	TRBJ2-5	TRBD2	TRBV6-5	TGTGCCAGCAGTTCCTCTAGCGGGAGCAGATGGGAGACCCAGTACTTC	CASSSSSGSRWETQYF
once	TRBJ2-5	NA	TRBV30	TGTGCCTCTCTCCCCTGGGCAGGGACGGAGACCCAGTACTTC	CASLPWAGTETQYF
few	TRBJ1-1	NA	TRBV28	TGTGCCACCTCAACCTGGGGCAGAAAAGGCACTGAAGCTTTCTTT	CATSTWGRKGTEAFF
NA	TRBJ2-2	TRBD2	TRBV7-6	TGTGCCAGCAGCGCAGCGGGGGCACGGGAGCTGTTTTTT	CASSAAGARELFF
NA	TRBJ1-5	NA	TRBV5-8	TGTGCCAGCAGCCCACGGGTCGGGGCCATTCAGCCCCAGCATTTT	CASSPRVGAIQPQHF
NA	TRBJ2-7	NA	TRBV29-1	TGCAGCGTTGGCCTGGGAGTGCAGTACTTC	CSVGLGVQYF
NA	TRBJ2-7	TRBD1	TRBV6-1	TGTGCCAGCAGTCCCGACAGGGGCTACGAGCAGTACTTC	CASSPDRGYEQYF
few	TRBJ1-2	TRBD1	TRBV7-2	TGTGCCAGCAGCTCCAGGACAGGGAATGGCTACACCTTC	CASSSRTGNGYTF
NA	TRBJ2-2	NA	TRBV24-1	TGTGCCACCAGTGATGTAAACACCGGGGAGCTGTTTTTT	CATSDVNTGELFF
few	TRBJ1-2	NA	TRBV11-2	TGTGCCAGCAGCCCGGGGTGGGGGCCCGGAGGGACCTTC	CASSPGWGPGGTF
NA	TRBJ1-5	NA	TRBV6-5	TGTGCCAGCAGTTACCCCGGGCTAGATCAGCTCCAGCATTTT	CASSYPGLDQLQHF
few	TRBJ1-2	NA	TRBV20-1	TGCAGTGCTAGAGATGGGGCAACAAACTATGGCTACACCTTC	CSARDGATNYGYTF
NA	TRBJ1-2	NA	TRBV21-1	TGTGCCAGCAGCAAAGGACAAGCGACAGGCAAAATAAACTATGGCTACACCTTC	CASSKGQATGKINYGYTF
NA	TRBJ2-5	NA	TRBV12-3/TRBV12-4	TGTGCCAGCAGTTTACGCTCTCCGGGGACCCAGTACTTC	CASSLRSPGTQYF
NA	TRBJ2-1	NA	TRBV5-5	TGTGCCAGCAGCTTGGAACAGGGCTCCTACAATGAGCAGTTCTTC	CASSLEQGSYNEQFF
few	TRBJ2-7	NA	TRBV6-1	TGTGCCAGCAGTGAACAGGGAAGGGGATCTACCGAGCAGTACTTC	CASSEQGRGSTEQYF
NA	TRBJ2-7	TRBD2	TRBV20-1	TGCAGTGCTCCAATAGCGGGACTCTCCTACGAGCAGTACTTC	CSAPIAGLSYEQYF
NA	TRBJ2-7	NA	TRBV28	TGTGCCAGCAGTTTTTCCAGCTACGAGCAGTACTTC	CASSFSSYEQYF
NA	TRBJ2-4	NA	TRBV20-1	TGCAGTGCTAGAGACAGGAACATTCAGTACTTC	CSARDRNIQYF
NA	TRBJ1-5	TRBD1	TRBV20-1	TGCAGTGCTAGAGACATCGGGACAGGGCTTAAGCAGCCCCAGCATTTT	CSARDIGTGLKQPQHF
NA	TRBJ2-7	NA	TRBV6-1	TGTGCCAGCAGGGAACAGGGTAGCTCCTACGAGCAGTACTTC	CASREQGSSYEQYF
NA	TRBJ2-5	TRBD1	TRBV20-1	TGCAGTGCTAGAGATGGAAACAGGGGGCTTCAAGAGACCCAGTACTTC	CSARDGNRGLQETQYF
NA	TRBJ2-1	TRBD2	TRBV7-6	TGTGCCAGCAGGCCGGGACTAGCGGGAGTTGTTGAGCAGTTCTTC	CASRPGLAGVVEQFF
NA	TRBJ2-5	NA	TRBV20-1	TGCAGTGGTACGGGGGAACCACAAGAGACCCAGTACTTC	CSGTGEPQETQYF
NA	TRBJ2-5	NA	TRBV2	TGTGCCAGCAGTGATAGGTCGGGACGTGAAGAGACCCAGTACTTC	CASSDRSGREETQYF
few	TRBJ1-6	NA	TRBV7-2	TGTGCCAGCAGCTTAAGTTTCGACAGCGGCCAATATAATTCACCCCTCCACTTT	CASSLSFDSGQYNSPLHF
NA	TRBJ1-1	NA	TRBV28	TGTGCCATTGATTCCGGGGCAGCCCTCGGGAAAGCTTTCTTT	CAIDSGAALGKAFF
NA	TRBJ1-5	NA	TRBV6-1	TGTGCCAGCAAAAGGTGCGTCGGTGGGCAGGGATGCAATCAGCCCCAGCATTTT	CASKRCVGGQGCNQPQHF
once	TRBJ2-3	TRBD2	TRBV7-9	TGTGCCAGCAACATCGCCGACTGGCGGGGGATAGATACGCAGTATTTT	CASNIADWRGIDTQYF